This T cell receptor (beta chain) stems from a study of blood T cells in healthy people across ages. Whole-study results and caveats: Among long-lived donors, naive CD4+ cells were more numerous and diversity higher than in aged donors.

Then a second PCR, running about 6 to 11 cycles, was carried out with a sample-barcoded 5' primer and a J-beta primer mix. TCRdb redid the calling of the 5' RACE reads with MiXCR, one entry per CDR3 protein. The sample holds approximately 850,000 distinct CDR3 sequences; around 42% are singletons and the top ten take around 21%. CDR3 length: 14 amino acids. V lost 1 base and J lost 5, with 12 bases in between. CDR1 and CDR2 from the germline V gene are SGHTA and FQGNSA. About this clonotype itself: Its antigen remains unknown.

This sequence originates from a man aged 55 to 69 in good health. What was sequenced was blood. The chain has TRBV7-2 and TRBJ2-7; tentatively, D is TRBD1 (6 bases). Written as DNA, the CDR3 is TGTGCCAGCAGCTTAGTTCAGGGGCGGCACGAGCAGTACTTC. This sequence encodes CASSLVQGRHEQYF.